The 3 T cell receptor beta chains reported below all come from one sample, sequenced in a study of identical twins. TCRdb called the 5' RACE reads again in MiXCR, with one record for every CDR3 protein. This sample has 550,000 to 700,000 distinct CDR3 sequences, with 9.6% found just once. These data were also reused for a study on yellow fever vaccine responses in identical twins.

Sequencing was carried out using PBMCs. These receptor sequences come from a young woman in good health.

This clonotype was seen a few times. CDR3 sequence reads: CASSPGASQADTQYF. Here the CDR3 DNA reads TGCGCCAGCAGCCCTGGCGCTAGCCAGGCAGATACGCAGTATTTT. The rearrangement uses TRBV5-1 and TRBJ2-3; maybe TRBD2 (5 bases). Trimming took 4 bases from V and 4 from J, leaving 16 bases between them. The CDR3 runs 15 residues. Germline CDR1 is SGHRS and CDR2 is YFSETQ.

The chain recombines TRBV6-5 with TRBJ2-3; no clear D. Trimming removed 0 bases from V and 8 bases from J, with 6 bases in between. The length of the CDR3 is 12 residues. In germline, CDR1 is MNHEY, CDR2 SVGAGI. The CDR3 region is CASSYSMGTQYF. The CDR3 DNA follows: TGTGCCAGCAGTTACTCAATGGGTACGCAGTATTTT.

In its sample, this clonotype was seen many times. The chain joins TRBV12-3 or TRBV12-4 to TRBJ2-7; 10 bases are a match to TRBD2. This CDR3 is 15 amino acids long. V shed 4 bases, J shed 3 bases, and the junction held 6 bases outside the gene matches. The CDR3 protein is CASSSPWTSGYEQYF. The DNA for the CDR3 is TGTGCCAGCAGTTCTCCCTGGACTAGCGGCTACGAGCAGTACTTC.